This entry is about one TCR beta chain. TCRdb re-called the 5' RACE reads with MiXCR, one entry per CDR3 protein. The sample holds over 65,000 distinct CDR3 sequences, about 14% seen once. These data are taken from a study of T cells after yellow fever vaccination. Study findings and constraints: The secondary response was weaker but peaked faster, day 5 versus 15.

CDR1 and CDR2 from the germline V gene are PRHDT and FYEKMQ (reference sequence). The V end was cut by 2 bases, the J end by 1 base, with 11 bases between. This CDR3 comprises 15 residues. Sequencing used CD8+ T cells not binding an NS4B(214-222) dextramer, sorted from PBMCs, obtained 20 to 25 days after the first yellow fever vaccination. This receptor was taken from a young man who received the YFV17D yellow fever vaccine. The chain has TRBV13 and TRBJ2-5, with D perhaps being TRBD1 or TRBD2 (6 bases each). For the CDR3, the DNA is TGTGCCAGCAGCTTATGGGGGGCCCTCCAAGAGACCCAGTACTTC. Its translation is CASSLWGALQETQYF.